These T cell receptor beta chains were read from a single sample in a study of OX40 agonist ivuxolimab in advanced cancers. Using immunoSEQ multiplex PCR, the repertoire was profiled, and TCRdb retains in-frame clones only, with some absent. The sample has roughly 33,000 clones; 65% to 75% are singletons. Sequenced here: CD4+ or CD8+ T cells sorted from blood, sampled in a trial of the OX40 agonist ivuxolimab. These receptors came from an adult with an advanced solid tumor such as melanoma, head and neck, liver or kidney cancer. The CDR3 runs from the conserved cysteine through the conserved F or W. The order of the fields is D gene, clone size, J gene, V gene, CDR3 DNA, CDR3 protein. A D gene is named only where the DNA matches it firmly. Only part of the rows carry a size: once, few, many, or a class if the clone is expanded.

>-|-|TRBJ2-7|TRBV29-1
TGCAGCGTCCGGACAGTCGGATCCTACGAGCAGTACTTC
CSVRTVGSYEQYF
>-|-|TRBJ1-1|TRBV28
TGTGCCAGCAGTTTATGGGCCGTCGGGGCTTTCTTT
CASSLWAVGAFF
>-|few|TRBJ2-6|TRBV5-1
TGCGCCAGCAGCCTTAACCCAGGGGCCGGGGCCAACGTCCTGACTTTC
CASSLNPGAGANVLTF
>TRBD2|-|TRBJ2-2|TRBV7-8
TGTGCCAGCAGCAGTCGGCTTGCGGGGGGAAACACCGGGGAGCTGTTTTTT
CASSSRLAGGNTGELFF
>TRBD2|-|TRBJ2-2|TRBV6-6
TGTGCCAGCACCGCGGGGGGCGGGACCGGGGAGCTGTTTTTT
CASTAGGGTGELFF
>-|few|TRBJ2-1|TRBV6-1
TGTGCCAGCAGCCTCCGGGGTGGGTTTCCCAATGAGCAGTTCTTC
CASSLRGGFPNEQFF
>-|-|TRBJ1-3|TRBV30
TGTGCCTGGGCCGCCGGTCTGGGGGGAAACACCATATATTTT
CAWAAGLGGNTIYF
>TRBD1|-|TRBJ2-5|TRBV7-9
TGTGCCAGCAGACCTCCCCACAGGGGGCGCGGTCAAGAGACCCAGTACTTC
CASRPPHRGRGQETQYF
>-|once|TRBJ2-3|TRBV13
TGTGCCAGCAGCCGAAGAAGGGAGGATACGCAGTATTTT
CASSRRREDTQYF
>TRBD1|-|TRBJ2-5|TRBV9
TGTGCCAGCAGCGTCTCTACCGGACAGGAAGAGACCCAGTACTTC
CASSVSTGQEETQYF
>-|-|TRBJ2-1|TRBV27
TGTGCCAGCAGTTTATCGTCCGGAAGCTCCTACAATGAGCAGTTCTTC
CASSLSSGSSYNEQFF
>-|-|TRBJ1-5|TRBV7-6
TGTGCCAGCAGCTTAGAAGGCCAGGCTTCCAGTCAGCCCCAGCATTTT
CASSLEGQASSQPQHF
>-|-|TRBJ2-3|TRBV6-1
TGTGCCAGCACCCAAAGTGGGGGGGCCACAGATACGCAGTATTTT
CASTQSGGATDTQYF
>-|-|TRBJ1-4|TRBV27
TGTGCCAGCAGTTTAGAGGACTCCCTTACTTTAAATGAAAAACTGTTTTTT
CASSLEDSLTLNEKLFF
>-|-|TRBJ1-1|TRBV6-6
TGTGCCAGCAGTTACTCGCAAGCTGAAGCTTTCTTT
CASSYSQAEAFF
>-|-|TRBJ1-2|TRBV2
TGTGCCAGCAGCGCGGACGGGTACTATGGCTACACCTTC
CASSADGYYGYTF
>-|once|TRBJ1-3|TRBV19
TGTGCCAGTAGTATCGGACAGTTCTCTGGAAACACCATATATTTT
CASSIGQFSGNTIYF
>-|many|TRBJ1-5|TRBV18
TGTGCCAGCTCACCACCGTCCGGTTCAGGCAATCAGCCCCAGCATTTT
CASSPPSGSGNQPQHF
>-|-|TRBJ1-6|TRBV11-2
TGTGCCAGCAGCTTAGCCCAGGGGAAAGTTTCACCCCTCCACTTT
CASSLAQGKVSPLHF
>TRBD1|few|TRBJ1-1|TRBV14
TGTGCCAGCAGCCCCTTGACAGGGGTCCGAACTGAAGCTTTCTTT
CASSPLTGVRTEAFF
>-|once|TRBJ1-5|TRBV5-1
TGCGCCAGCAGCTTGGGGATAAATCAGCCCCAGCATTTT
CASSLGINQPQHF
>TRBD1|-|TRBJ1-5|TRBV15
TGTGCCACCAGCAGGCACCGGGACCTCAGGGGGAGCAATCAGCCCCAGCATTTT
CATSRHRDLRGSNQPQHF
>-|-|TRBJ2-2|TRBV4-1
TGCGCCAGCAGCCCGTGGGGGAAGGACACCGGGGAGCTGTTTTTT
CASSPWGKDTGELFF
>-|-|TRBJ2-3|TRBV30
TGTGCCTGGAGTGTACTAGGAGTTGATACGCAGTATTTT
CAWSVLGVDTQYF
>TRBD1|-|TRBJ2-1|TRBV19
TGTGCCAGTAGTCAGACAGGGGGCGTTGCAAATGAGCAGTTCTTC
CASSQTGGVANEQFF
>-|-|TRBJ1-4|TRBV10-3
TGTGCCATCAGTGAGGTGGCAGTAAACACTAATGAAAAACTGTTTTTT
CAISEVAVNTNEKLFF
>-|once|TRBJ1-4|TRBV5-1
TGCGCCAGCAGCGTCGGGTCTAACAACTATAATGAAAAACTGTTTTTT
CASSVGSNNYNEKLFF
>-|few|TRBJ2-3|TRBV6-1
TGTGCCAGCAGCGCCACCTCTACCACAGATACGCAGTATTTT
CASSATSTTDTQYF
>-|-|TRBJ1-2|TRBV27
TGTGCCAGCAGTACCGCGATGGCTGGCTATGGCTACACCTTC
CASSTAMAGYGYTF
>-|-|TRBJ1-5|TRBV19
TGTGCCAGTAGTTTTGGGTTCAATCAGCCCCAGCATTTT
CASSFGFNQPQHF
>-|-|TRBJ1-2|TRBV4-1
TGCGCCAGCAGCCAACCCGGACAGTCTCCTGGCTACACCTTC
CASSQPGQSPGYTF
>-|-|TRBJ2-5|TRBV6-7
TGTGCCAGCAGTTACCCGTTTGGTACAGAGACCCAGTACTTC
CASSYPFGTETQYF
>-|-|TRBJ2-1|TRBV2
TGTGCCAGCAGGCCCGACAGGAGCTCCTACAATGAGCAGTTCTTC
CASRPDRSSYNEQFF
>-|-|TRBJ2-5|TRBV21-1
TGTGCCAGCAGCAAAGTGGTCGAAGCTAGCGGGGCATTGCAAGAGACCCAGTACTTC
CASSKVVEASGALQETQYF
>-|-|TRBJ2-3|TRBV7-2
TGTGCCAGCAGCTTTCGAGGAAGCACAGATACGCAGTATTTT
CASSFRGSTDTQYF
>-|-|TRBJ1-6|TRBV2
TGTGCCAGCAGTTACGGGGGGGCGCTTAATTCACCCCTCCACTTT
CASSYGGALNSPLHF
>-|-|TRBJ2-7|TRBV13
TGTGCCAGCAGCTTAGGTGGTCAGTTCAAGCAGTACTTC
CASSLGGQFKQYF
>TRBD2|-|TRBJ2-1|TRBV5-1
TGCGCCAGCAGCTTGAATTTAATGGGACTAGCGGGGGACAATGAGCAGTTCTTC
CASSLNLMGLAGDNEQFF
>-|-|TRBJ1-5|TRBV6-1
TGTGCCAGCAGTGAAGCAGGGAAGTCACAGCCCCAGCATTTT
CASSEAGKSQPQHF
>-|-|TRBJ1-2|TRBV5-1
TGCGCCAGCAGCTTCATGGATAACTATGGCTACACCTTC
CASSFMDNYGYTF